Reported below is one T cell receptor beta chain. What it binds is unknown. Measured with immunoSEQ multiplex PCR; TCRdb has only the in-frame clones, and not every one. Altogether about 4,300 clones are present, about three quarters being singletons, with the ten largest covering approximately 9.7%. This record belongs to a study of immune evolution from preneoplasia to lung adenocarcinoma. Findings of the study overall: Normal lung had the highest top T cell clone frequencies.

Deletions cut 6 bases from V and 5 bases from J, with 16 bases between. Germline assignment: CDR1 SQVTM and CDR2 ANQGSEA. This CDR3 is 13 amino acids long. This chain links TRBV29-1 with TRBJ1-1; tentatively, D is TRBD1 (5 bases). Source material: FFPE minimally invasive lung adenocarcinoma tissue. The clonotype comes from a person aged 55-80 years with lung adenocarcinoma. The CDR3 spells CSVRKQGETEAFF. The DNA of the CDR3 is TGCAGCGTCCGCAAGCAAGGGGAGACTGAAGCTTTCTTT.